The rows below give T cell receptor beta chains drawn from one sample of a study of cytomegalovirus exposure and HLA in healthy donors. Sequencing was performed with immunoSEQ multiplex PCR; in TCRdb, only in-frame clones are kept and a portion is missing. The table shows about 180,000 clones, with 79% occurring only once. Specimen: PBMCs. All receptors come from a woman aged 40 to 50 in good health and CMV-seronegative. CDR3s include the opening cysteine and the closing phenylalanine or tryptophan. Fields, in order: D gene, J gene, V gene, clone size, CDR3 DNA, CDR3 protein. A D gene is named only where the DNA matches it firmly. Clone size is stated in some rows and not others, as once, few, many or a class when expanded.

>TRBD1|TRBJ2-7|TRBV2|few
TGTGCCAGCAGTGAAGACCCAGGGGGCGAGCAGTACTTC
CASSEDPGGEQYF
>-|TRBJ1-5|TRBV6-1|-
TGTGCCAGCGCGGGGAATAGCAATCAGCCCCAGCATTTT
CASAGNSNQPQHF
>-|TRBJ1-2|TRBV2|-
TGTGCCAGCAACACCGGGGGACTTAACTATGGCTACACCTTC
CASNTGGLNYGYTF
>TRBD2|TRBJ2-1|TRBV9|-
TGTGCCAGCAGCGTAGGGACTAGCGGAGATAACAATGAGCAGTTCTTC
CASSVGTSGDNNEQFF
>TRBD1|TRBJ2-7|TRBV7-8|-
TGTGCCAGCAGCTTAGCGGGGGACAGGTATGCCTACGAGCAGTACTTC
CASSLAGDRYAYEQYF
>-|TRBJ2-1|TRBV7-2|-
TGTGCCAGCAGCTCCCAAGGTGGGGAGGCCTACAATGAGCAGTTCTTC
CASSSQGGEAYNEQFF
>TRBD1|TRBJ2-1|TRBV11-2|-
TGTGCCAGCAGCCCAGATTTTGGGACAGGGGGCCTGGCATTCCATGAGCAGTTCTTC
CASSPDFGTGGLAFHEQFF
>TRBD1|TRBJ1-2|TRBV28|-
TGTGCCAGCAGTTCCCGGGACAGGGACTATGGCTACACCTTC
CASSSRDRDYGYTF
>-|TRBJ2-2|TRBV14|-
TGTGCCAGCAGCCCCCGACTCACTTGGGACACCGGGGAGCTGTTTTTT
CASSPRLTWDTGELFF
>TRBD2|TRBJ2-5|TRBV19|-
TGTGCCAGTAGCTCAGAGCTAGCGGCACTCGCGGAGACCCAGTACTTC
CASSSELAALAETQYF
>TRBD2|TRBJ2-1|TRBV27|-
TGTGCCACCACGAACAGAGCGGGGGGCCGATCCTACAATGAGCAGTTCTTC
CATTNRAGGRSYNEQFF
>TRBD2|TRBJ2-2|TRBV5-6|-
TGTGCCAGCAGCCTCGGACTAGCGTCGGACACCGGGGAGCTGTTTTTT
CASSLGLASDTGELFF
>-|TRBJ2-6|TRBV11-3|-
TGTGCCAGCAGCGAAGGGGCGTCTGGGGCCAACGTCCTGACTTTC
CASSEGASGANVLTF
>TRBD1|TRBJ1-1|TRBV6-5|-
TGTGCCAGCAGCCATACCGGGACAGGGAACACTGAAGCTTTCTTT
CASSHTGTGNTEAFF
>TRBD1|TRBJ2-3|TRBV5-1|-
TGCGCCAGCACCTCCGGGACAGGGGGCACAGATACGCAGTATTTT
CASTSGTGGTDTQYF
>-|TRBJ2-1|TRBV11-3|-
TGTGCCAGCAGCCCAGAGCCCGTAGGGGTCAATGAGCAGTTCTTC
CASSPEPVGVNEQFF
>TRBD1|TRBJ2-2|TRBV5-6|-
TGTGCCAGCAGCTCCAAAGAAATGACAGGGGGCACCGGGGAGCTGTTTTTT
CASSSKEMTGGTGELFF
>-|TRBJ2-7|TRBV11-3|once
TGTGCCAGCAGCCCCGCGTGGGGGGCCTACGAGCAGTACTTC
CASSPAWGAYEQYF
>TRBD1|TRBJ1-5|TRBV28|few
TGTGCCAGCAGACGGACAGGGGGTAATCAGCCCCAGCATTTT
CASRRTGGNQPQHF
>TRBD1|TRBJ1-2|TRBV6-1|-
TGTGCCAGCACCAGGGGGGTCATGCTGGGCTACACCTTC
CASTRGVMLGYTF
>TRBD2|TRBJ2-1|TRBV5-1|-
TGCGCCAGCAGAGAAGCGGGGGGTCCCAATGAGCAGTTCTTC
CASREAGGPNEQFF
>TRBD1|TRBJ1-2|TRBV4-3|once
TGCGCCAGCAGCGAAGAGGACAGGGCTGGAGGCTACACCTTC
CASSEEDRAGGYTF
>TRBD1|TRBJ2-7|TRBV5-1|-
TGCGCCAGCAGACCACCGGGACAGGGGTACGACGAGCAGTACTTC
CASRPPGQGYDEQYF